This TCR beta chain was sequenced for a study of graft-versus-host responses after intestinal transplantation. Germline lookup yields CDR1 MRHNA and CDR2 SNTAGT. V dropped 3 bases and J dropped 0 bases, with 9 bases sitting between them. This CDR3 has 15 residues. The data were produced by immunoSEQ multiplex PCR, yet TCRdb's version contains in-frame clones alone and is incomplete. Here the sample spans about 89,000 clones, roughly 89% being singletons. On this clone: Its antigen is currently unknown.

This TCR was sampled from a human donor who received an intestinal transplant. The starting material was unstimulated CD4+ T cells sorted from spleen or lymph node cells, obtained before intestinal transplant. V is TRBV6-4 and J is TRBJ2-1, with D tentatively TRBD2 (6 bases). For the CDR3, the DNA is TGTGCCAGCAGTGAACGGAGGGCCTCCTACAATGAGCAGTTCTTC. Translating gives CASSERRASYNEQFF.